Reported below is one TCR beta chain. What it binds is unknown. Each sorted subset replicate got 200 ng genomic DNA, tens of thousands of genomes. Study processing details: There were no quality scores in the junction-only immunoSEQ sequences, so filtering differed. Sequencing used immunoSEQ multiplex PCR; TCRdb keeps in-frame clones, though not all of them. The DNA gave D and trimming, while V, J and clone size come from that table. The sample includes some 2,100,000 clones, approximately 95% seen only once; the top ten take 0.1% to 0.15%. The sample belongs to a study of shared clonotypes between healthy human individuals. Study findings and constraints: Relative to memory subsets, naive subsets generally showed larger estimated richness.

The clonotype comes from a man aged 18 to 30 in good health. Sequences were obtained from naive CD4+ T cells sorted from blood. Described subset: CD45RA+ positively selected.

The CDR3 nucleotides read TGTGCCAGCAGCTTAGGTGTTCTAGCGGGAGGGGTCAGGCAAGAGACCCAGTACTTC. It encodes CASSLGVLAGGVRQETQYF. The genes are TRBV7-9 and TRBJ2-5; the match to TRBD2 covers 12 bases. After removal of 1 base from V and 2 bases from J, the junction contained 11 bases not matched to a gene. CDR1 is SEHNR and CDR2 is FQNEAQ in the germline V gene (reference sequence). The CDR3 covers 19 residues.